The clone carrying this T cell receptor (beta chain) was picked up a small number of times. Its antigen is still unknown. The record originates from a study of cytomegalovirus exposure and HLA in healthy donors. Across the study: The approximately 690 first-cohort repertoires and the approximately 110 validation repertoires shared the same platform, a later analysis reported.

Sequencing was performed with immunoSEQ multiplex PCR; in TCRdb, only in-frame clones are kept and a portion is missing. This sample yields approximately 170,000 clones, of which about 89% are seen a single time; more than 2.5% belongs to the top ten. Study-wide results and caveats: Reports described diagnosis of cytomegalovirus status by the classifier as highly specific and sensitive.

Germline-derived CDR1 and CDR2 are MNHEY and SVGAGI. J gave up 7 bases and V 0 bases, and 6 bases lay outside the gene matches. This CDR3 contains 16 residues. This receptor was taken from a woman aged 18-30 years in good health and CMV-seropositive. The chain uses TRBV6-5 and TRBJ2-1; 10 nucleotides match TRBD2. The material sequenced was PBMCs. The CDR3 loop is CASSYSAAGGWNEQFF. In DNA form, the CDR3 reads TGTGCCAGCAGTTACTCAGCAGCGGGAGGGTGGAATGAGCAGTTCTTC.